These T cell receptor beta chains were read from a single sample in a study of T cell responses to AZD1222 COVID-19 vaccine. TCRdb's table, derived via immunoSEQ multiplex PCR, lists solely in-frame clones and lacks some. The sample lists about 130,000 clones; roughly 88% were seen once. This sample comprised peripheral blood, obtained on day 0 of AZD1222 vaccination. These receptors were collected from an adult in good health. Each CDR3 is given without its conserved first and last residue. Fields, in order: CDR3 length, J gene, V gene, D gene, CDR3 protein. D genes are given only for firm matches.

length: 12
J: TRBJ2-1
V: TRBV7-9
D: TRBD2
CDR3: ASSSSGRSGGEF

length: 12
J: TRBJ2-2
V: TRBV10-3
D: TRBD1
CDR3: AISGTGLTGELF

length: 14
J: TRBJ1-3
V: TRBV5-6
D: -
CDR3: ASSLGLRSSGNTIY

length: 11
J: TRBJ1-1
V: TRBV18
D: -
CDR3: ATQRLGRPEAF

length: 13
J: TRBJ1-1
V: TRBV29-1
D: -
CDR3: SVEDSAPGAPEAF

length: 14
J: TRBJ2-1
V: TRBV5-6
D: TRBD2
CDR3: ASSALGGRVNNEQF

length: 12
J: TRBJ2-6
V: TRBV19
D: -
CDR3: ASGETGGANVLT

length: 11
J: TRBJ1-3
V: TRBV5-4
D: -
CDR3: ASSLYGGNTIY

length: 12
J: TRBJ1-1
V: TRBV6-5
D: -
CDR3: ASTKQGMNTEAF

length: 14
J: TRBJ2-7
V: TRBV4-1
D: TRBD1
CDR3: ASSHHPGTGEYEQY

length: 15
J: TRBJ2-7
V: TRBV12-5
D: TRBD1
CDR3: ASGLVVSTGDSYEQY

length: 13
J: TRBJ2-3
V: TRBV19
D: -
CDR3: ASSMERSSSDTQY

length: 16
J: TRBJ2-4
V: TRBV6-1
D: -
CDR3: ASSEIVGAGSAKNIQY

length: 12
J: TRBJ1-4
V: TRBV19
D: -
CDR3: ASSPGGAGEKLF

length: 9
J: TRBJ1-2
V: TRBV12-3/TRBV12-4
D: -
CDR3: ASSLGQSGT

length: 11
J: TRBJ2-1
V: TRBV24-1
D: -
CDR3: ATSDYRAHEQF

length: 9
J: TRBJ2-7
V: TRBV5-1
D: -
CDR3: ASSGAYEQY

length: 13
J: TRBJ1-1
V: TRBV27
D: -
CDR3: ASSLWGDVNTEAF

length: 14
J: TRBJ2-2
V: TRBV9
D: TRBD2
CDR3: ASSLSGAANTGELF

length: 14
J: TRBJ2-7
V: TRBV29-1
D: TRBD2
CDR3: SVEDRAGRSSYEQY

length: 14
J: TRBJ1-5
V: TRBV7-2
D: TRBD1
CDR3: ASSRTGSRPDQPQH

length: 17
J: TRBJ1-5
V: TRBV4-3
D: TRBD1
CDR3: ASSQGLGQGSESNQPQH

length: 11
J: TRBJ1-2
V: TRBV2
D: -
CDR3: ASSVGRNYGYT

length: 10
J: TRBJ2-7
V: TRBV7-2
D: -
CDR3: ASSSSSYEQY

length: 13
J: TRBJ2-1
V: TRBV19
D: TRBD2
CDR3: ASSMSGRRNNEQF

length: 16
J: TRBJ2-1
V: TRBV28
D: TRBD2
CDR3: ASSLASLAGGSYNEQL

length: 12
J: TRBJ2-5
V: TRBV19
D: -
CDR3: ASSIDVYQETQY

length: 11
J: TRBJ2-1
V: TRBV24-1
D: -
CDR3: ATGRGGREGRF

length: 10
J: TRBJ1-2
V: TRBV5-1
D: -
CDR3: ASSLAGDGYT

length: 11
J: TRBJ2-7
V: TRBV3-1/TRBV3-2
D: TRBD2
CDR3: ASSRGSGYEQY

length: 12
J: TRBJ2-5
V: TRBV29-1
D: TRBD1
CDR3: SVDQQGAGETQY

length: 13
J: TRBJ2-3
V: TRBV9
D: -
CDR3: ASSVGASTPDTQY

length: 13
J: TRBJ2-2
V: TRBV7-2
D: TRBD2
CDR3: ASSFSGSRTGELF

length: 12
J: TRBJ2-3
V: TRBV2
D: -
CDR3: ASSERAGLDTQY

length: 12
J: TRBJ2-1
V: TRBV5-1
D: TRBD1
CDR3: ASSRETGGNEQF

length: 12
J: TRBJ2-1
V: TRBV5-1
D: -
CDR3: ASSFSPGYNEQF

length: 13
J: TRBJ1-5
V: TRBV6-5
D: -
CDR3: ASSYKGGSNQPQH

length: 11
J: TRBJ1-2
V: TRBV10-1
D: -
CDR3: ASSSGTNYGYT

length: 12
J: TRBJ1-2
V: TRBV2
D: TRBD1
CDR3: ASRKTGGADGYT

length: 13
J: TRBJ2-7
V: TRBV7-9
D: -
CDR3: ASSSGQGATYEQY